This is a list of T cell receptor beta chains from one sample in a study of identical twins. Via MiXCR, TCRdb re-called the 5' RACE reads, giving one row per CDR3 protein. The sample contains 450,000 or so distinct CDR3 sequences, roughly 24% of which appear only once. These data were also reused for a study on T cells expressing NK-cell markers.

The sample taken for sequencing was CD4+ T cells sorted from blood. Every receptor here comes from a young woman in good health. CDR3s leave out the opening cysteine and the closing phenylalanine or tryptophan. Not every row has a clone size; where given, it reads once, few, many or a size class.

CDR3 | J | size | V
ASSSQGTLAYEQY | TRBJ2-7 | few | TRBV27
ASSLTYPPLAGASDRDNEQF | TRBJ2-1 | - | TRBV7-6
ASSHGGGGSRETDTQY | TRBJ2-3 | - | TRBV3-1
ASSLALAGETQY | TRBJ2-5 | few | TRBV5-1
ASSLQVSTDTQY | TRBJ2-3 | few | TRBV7-2
ASSRGGLLAEAF | TRBJ1-1 | - | TRBV7-2
AITPGQSYGYT | TRBJ1-2 | - | TRBV10-3
ASSASPTEGGYT | TRBJ1-2 | few | TRBV9
ASSLNRWGLAKNIQY | TRBJ2-4 | - | TRBV7-8
ASSPARDPIYNEQF | TRBJ2-1 | - | TRBV7-8
ASSYPGKAEQF | TRBJ2-1 | - | TRBV6-2/TRBV6-3
SAFPEGTGQSEQF | TRBJ2-1 | few | TRBV20-1
ASSPRLMSEAF | TRBJ1-1 | - | TRBV7-9
ASAQEAKPYDTQY | TRBJ2-3 | - | TRBV12-3/TRBV12-4
ASSLAVRAGAFSTDTQY | TRBJ2-3 | few | TRBV5-1
ASSLLPTSGAYEQY | TRBJ2-7 | - | TRBV5-1
SAEVGVNTEAF | TRBJ1-1 | - | TRBV20-1
ASSLVGGSAGELF | TRBJ2-2 | few | TRBV7-9
AGQAGGRNEQF | TRBJ2-1 | - | TRBV30
ASSYTAGREQY | TRBJ2-7 | few | TRBV6-5
ASSYRLSGANVLT | TRBJ2-6 | - | TRBV6-2/TRBV6-3
SVEPPSGEQF | TRBJ2-1 | - | TRBV29-1
SARDFGGLGSTDTQY | TRBJ2-3 | - | TRBV20-1
ASSYSGTGIVYEQY | TRBJ2-7 | - | TRBV6-5
ASRGPRRDEQF | TRBJ2-1 | few | TRBV10-2
SARGTGVYIQY | TRBJ2-4 | - | TRBV20-1
ASSPGTGFPEQY | TRBJ2-7 | few | TRBV5-1
ASSMDEGEQY | TRBJ2-7 | - | TRBV5-1
SAVQVTHSGANVLT | TRBJ2-6 | - | TRBV29-1
SVEGNDEAF | TRBJ1-1 | - | TRBV29-1
ASSSGSVGNTQY | TRBJ2-3 | - | TRBV11-3